This TCR beta chain was sequenced during a study of blood T cell repertoires in COVID-19. This clone occurred a few times. The CDR3 extends over 15 amino acids. Germline V gives CDR1 MDHEN, CDR2 SYDVKM. V was pared by 1 base and J by 1 base, with 3 bases of the junction left unmatched. Only in-frame clones appear in the TCRdb table, and some are missing; sequencing was by immunoSEQ multiplex PCR. The sample yields 40,000 to 50,000 clones, 87% seen once. This sequence joins TRBV28 and TRBJ2-7; TRBD1 agrees at 8 bases. This TCR derives from a human donor in a cohort sampled during active COVID-19. Material for sequencing was peripheral blood. CDR3 nucleotides: TGTGCCAGCAGTTTATCGACAGGGGATTCCTACGAGCAGTACTTC. This translates into CASSLSTGDSYEQYF.